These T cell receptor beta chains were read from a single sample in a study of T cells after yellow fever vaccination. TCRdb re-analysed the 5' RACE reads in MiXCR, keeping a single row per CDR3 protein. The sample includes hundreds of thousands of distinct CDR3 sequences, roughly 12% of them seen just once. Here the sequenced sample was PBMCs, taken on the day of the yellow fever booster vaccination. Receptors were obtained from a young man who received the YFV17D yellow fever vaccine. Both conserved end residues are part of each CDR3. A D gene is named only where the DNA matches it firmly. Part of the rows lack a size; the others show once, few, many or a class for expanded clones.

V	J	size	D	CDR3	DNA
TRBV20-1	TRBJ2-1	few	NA	CSALGEETYNEQFF	TGCAGTGCCCTTGGAGAGGAAACCTACAATGAGCAGTTCTTC
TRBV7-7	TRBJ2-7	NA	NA	CASSPVQGRSYEQYF	TGTGCCAGCAGCCCCGTTCAGGGAAGATCCTACGAGCAGTACTTC
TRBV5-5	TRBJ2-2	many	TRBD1	CASSFGQGTLGGELFF	TGTGCCAGCAGCTTCGGACAGGGGACCCTTGGCGGGGAGCTGTTTTTT
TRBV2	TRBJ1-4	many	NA	CASRQREKLFF	TGTGCCAGCAGACAAAGGGAAAAACTGTTTTTT
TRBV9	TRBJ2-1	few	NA	CASSVGGGMVNEQFF	TGTGCCAGCAGCGTAGGGGGAGGTATGGTAAATGAGCAGTTCTTC
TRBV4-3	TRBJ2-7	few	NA	CASSQALRDNYEQYF	TGCGCCAGCAGCCAAGCTCTAAGGGACAACTACGAGCAGTACTTC
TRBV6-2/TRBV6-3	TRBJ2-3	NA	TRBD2	CASSYPASGLAGRTDTQYF	TGTGCCAGCAGTTACCCCGCCAGTGGACTAGCGGGCCGCACAGATACGCAGTATTTT
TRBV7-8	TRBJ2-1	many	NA	CASSARGWGEQFF	TGTGCCAGCAGCGCCCGCGGGTGGGGTGAGCAGTTCTTC
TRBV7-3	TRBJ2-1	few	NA	CASSPQGGSYNEQFF	TGTGCCAGCAGCCCCCAGGGGGGCTCCTACAATGAGCAGTTCTTC
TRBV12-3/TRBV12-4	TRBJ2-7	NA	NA	CASSSTRTEQYF	TGTGCCAGCAGTTCTACTAGGACCGAGCAGTACTTC
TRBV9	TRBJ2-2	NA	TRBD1	CASSKRTGGKGAGELFF	TGTGCCAGCAGCAAAAGGACAGGGGGCAAAGGTGCCGGGGAGCTGTTTTTT
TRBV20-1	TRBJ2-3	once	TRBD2	CSGDYPEKAQYF	TGCAGTGGGGACTATCCAGAAAAGGCGCAGTATTTT
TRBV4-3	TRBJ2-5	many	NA	CASSQSTGNQETQYF	TGCGCCAGCAGCCAATCGACCGGGAACCAAGAGACCCAGTACTTC
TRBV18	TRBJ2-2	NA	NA	CASSPPPPMNTGELFF	TGTGCCAGCTCACCACCTCCGCCGATGAACACCGGGGAGCTGTTTTTT
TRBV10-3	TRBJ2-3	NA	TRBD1	CAISARDSSTDTQYF	TGTGCCATCAGTGCCCGGGACAGTAGCACAGATACGCAGTATTTT
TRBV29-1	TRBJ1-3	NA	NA	CSVTFGNTIYF	TGCAGCGTGACCTTTGGAAACACCATATATTTT
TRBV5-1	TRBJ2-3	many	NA	CASSLSGLLTTDTQYF	TGCGCCAGCAGCTTGTCTGGACTTCTTACGACAGATACGCAGTATTTT
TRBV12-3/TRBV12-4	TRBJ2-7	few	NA	CASSLGPADYEQYF	TGTGCCAGCAGTTTAGGTCCCGCTGACTACGAGCAGTACTTC
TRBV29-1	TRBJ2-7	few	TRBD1	CSVEGDSYEQYF	TGCAGCGTTGAAGGGGACAGCTACGAGCAGTACTTC
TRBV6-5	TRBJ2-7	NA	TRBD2	CASSYSDGGRAVEQYF	TGTGCCAGCAGTTACTCGGACGGCGGGAGGGCCGTTGAGCAGTACTTC
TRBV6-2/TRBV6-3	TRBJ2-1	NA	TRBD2	CASSLAGGDYEQFF	TGTGCCAGCAGTCTAGCGGGAGGAGACTATGAGCAGTTCTTC
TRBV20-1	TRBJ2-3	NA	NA	CSARLYMARPQYF	TGCAGTGCTAGGCTGTACATGGCCCGTCCGCAGTATTTT
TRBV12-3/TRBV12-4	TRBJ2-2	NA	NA	CASLLGAGELFF	TGTGCCAGCTTGCTCGGGGCCGGGGAGCTGTTTTTT
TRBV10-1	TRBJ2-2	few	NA	CASRDSRDTGELFF	TGCGCCAGCAGAGATAGCAGAGACACCGGGGAGCTGTTTTTT
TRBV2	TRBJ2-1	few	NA	CASRLSNNEQFF	TGTGCCAGCAGATTAAGCAACAATGAGCAGTTCTTC
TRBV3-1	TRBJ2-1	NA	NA	CASTRTERSEQFF	TGTGCCAGCACCCGGACAGAAAGAAGTGAGCAGTTCTTC